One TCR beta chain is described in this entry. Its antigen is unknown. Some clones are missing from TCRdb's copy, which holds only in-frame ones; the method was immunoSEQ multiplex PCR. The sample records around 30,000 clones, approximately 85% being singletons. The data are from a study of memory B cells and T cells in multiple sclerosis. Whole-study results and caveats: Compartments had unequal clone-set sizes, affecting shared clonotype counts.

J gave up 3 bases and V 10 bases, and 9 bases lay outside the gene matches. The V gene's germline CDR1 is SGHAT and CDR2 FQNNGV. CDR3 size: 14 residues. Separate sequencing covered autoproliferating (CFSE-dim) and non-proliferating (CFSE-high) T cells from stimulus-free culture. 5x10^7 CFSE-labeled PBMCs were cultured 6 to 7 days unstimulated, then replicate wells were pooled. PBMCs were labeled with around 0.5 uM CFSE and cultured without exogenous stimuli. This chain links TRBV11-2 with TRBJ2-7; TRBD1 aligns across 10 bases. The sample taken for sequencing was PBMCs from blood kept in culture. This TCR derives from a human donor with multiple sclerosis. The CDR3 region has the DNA TGTGCCACCTCCCTGGGACAGGGGTTCTACGAGCAGTACTTC. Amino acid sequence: CATSLGQGFYEQYF.